One and the same sample provided the 17 T cell receptor beta chains below, sequenced in a study of blood T cells in healthy people across ages. Combining a sample-barcoded 5' primer with a J-beta primer mix, a second PCR ran for roughly 7 to 12 cycles. TCRdb re-analysed the 5' RACE reads in MiXCR, keeping a single row per CDR3 protein. In the table there are 1.5 million to 2 million distinct CDR3 sequences, roughly 27% of which are singletons. The sample comprised blood. The receptors shown here come from a woman younger than 45 in good health.

This clonotype was seen at least ten times. This chain links TRBV29-1 with TRBJ2-7; TRBD1 matches 8 bases. Losses at the gene ends were 4 bases for V and 5 bases for J; bases not matched to a gene: 7. The CDR3 is 13 amino acids. CDR1 is SQVTM, CDR2 ANQGSEA, per germline. The CDR3 here is CSVGRTGLDEQYF. CDR3 in DNA: TGCAGCGTTGGGAGGACAGGGCTGGACGAGCAGTACTTC.

This clonotype was observed many times. The CDR3 DNA reads TGCAGCGTTGACGACTACTACGAGCAGTACTTC. It codes for CSVDDYYEQYF. The chain has TRBV29-1 and TRBJ2-7; weak D call: TRBD2 (5 bases). The CDR3 runs to 11 residues. The ends were cut back, 3 bases at V and 3 bases at J, with 6 bases in the middle. Germline V gives CDR1 SQVTM, CDR2 ANQGSEA.

As regards this clonotype: This may be a read error: a much more frequent sequence differs by one nucleotide. CDR3 coding DNA: TGTGCCAGCAGCCGCGGACGAGCTCAGCAGTACTTC. Translation: CASSRGRAQQYF. The rearrangement links TRBV3-1 to TRBJ2-7; D unresolved. Trimming left V 4 bases short and J 8 bases short, with 12 bases between. Germline V gives CDR1 LGHDT, CDR2 YNNKEL (reference sequence). The length of the CDR3 is 12 residues.

The chain is built from TRBV5-5 and TRBJ2-7; TRBD2 aligns across 9 bases. V was clipped by 4 bases and J by 5 bases; unmatched bases: 7. Germline V gene lookup returns CDR1 SGHKS and CDR2 YYEKEE (reference sequence). There are 14 residues in the CDR3. The CDR3 reads CASSLVAGVHEQYF. CDR3 in DNA: TGTGCCAGCAGCCTGGTAGCGGGAGTCCACGAGCAGTACTTC.

The chain has TRBV7-6 and TRBJ2-1, with D tentatively TRBD1 (7 bases). Trimming stripped 5 bases from V and 4 bases from J, with 15 bases between. This CDR3 has 15 amino acids. Per germline, CDR1 SGHVS and CDR2 FNYEAQ. The CDR3 sequence: CASSQSRDSYNEQFF. The CDR3 DNA reads as TGTGCCAGCAGCCAATCGCGGGACAGTTACAATGAGCAGTTCTTC.

Many counts were recorded for this clonotype. The V call is TRBV6-1, the J call TRBJ2-7, with TRBD2 identical over 14 bases. CDR1 is MNHNS and CDR2 is SASEGT in the germline V gene. CDR3 size: 20 residues. Trimming removed 2 bases from V and 2 bases from J; junction bases left unmatched: 14. CDR3 bases: TGTGCCAGCAGTGAATCCCCCGGGACTAGCGGGAGTAGGGGGCCCTACGAGCAGTACTTC. This codes for CASSESPGTSGSRGPYEQYF.

In this sample, this clonotype turned up a few times. The rearrangement joins TRBV24-1 to TRBJ2-1, with 11 bases aligning to TRBD2. The junction had 7 bases not matched to a gene; V was cut back by 3 bases and J by 10 bases. The CDR3 runs to 15 residues. Germline CDR1 reads KGHDR; CDR2 reads SFDVKD. The CDR3 protein is CATSDIAGGPREQFF. In DNA, the CDR3 is TGTGCCACCAGTGATATAGCGGGAGGGCCAAGAGAGCAGTTCTTC.

This clonotype has just a few counts. The chain employs TRBV12-3 or TRBV12-4 and TRBJ2-3, with 8 bases fitting TRBD1. J was trimmed by 7 bases and V by 6 bases; bases with no gene match: 3. There are 12 residues in the CDR3. The CDR3 DNA follows: TGTGCCAGCAGGACAGGGGCGAATACGCAGTATTTT. It is translated as CASRTGANTQYF.

This clonotype came up many times. The rearrangement uses TRBV10-3 and TRBJ2-3; D ambiguous. CDR1 and CDR2 (germline): ENHRY, SYGVKD. V shed 3 bases and J shed 3 bases, with 13 bases lying between them. The CDR3 loop spans 15 amino acids. The DNA of the CDR3 is TGTGCCATCAGTGACCTTTATACTTCGACAGATACGCAGTATTTT. Encoded protein: CAISDLYTSTDTQYF.

For this clonotype: Being one base from a much bigger clone, this may be a read error. The gene calls are TRBV6-5 and TRBJ2-1, with TRBD2 matching over 10 bases. Germline lookup yields CDR1 MNHEY and CDR2 SVGAGI. This CDR3 has 15 residues. CDR3 sequence reads: CASSRTSGFYDEQFF. CDR3 in DNA: TGTGCCAGCAGTCGGACTAGCGGCTTCTACGATGAGCAGTTCTTC.

This clonotype was seen more than once but under ten times. Here the CDR3 DNA reads TGCAGCGCCAATCTCGTAGCGGGAGGAAGGGATGAGCAGTTCTTC. Amino acid sequence: CSANLVAGGRDEQFF. This sequence joins TRBV29-1 and TRBJ2-1, with 10 bases identical to TRBD2. The CDR3 totals 15 residues. V was clipped by 7 bases and J by 8 bases; unmatched bases: 14. CDR1 and CDR2 from the germline V gene are SQVTM and ANQGSEA.

The chain joins TRBV7-9 to TRBJ2-5, with D unresolved. Germline V lookup: CDR1 SEHNR, CDR2 FQNEAQ (reference sequence). CDR3 length: 14 residues. The V gene lost 0 bases and the J gene lost 1 base, with 6 bases spanning the gap. CDR3 sequence reads: CASSLALPQETQYF. In nucleotides, the CDR3 is TGTGCCAGCAGCTTAGCTCTCCCCCAAGAGACCCAGTACTTC.

In regard to this clonotype: A read error is possible here, since a much larger clone lies one base away. The J gene is TRBJ2-5, the V gene TRBV6-1, with a weak D call TRBD2 (6 bases). V dropped 4 bases and J dropped 2 bases, with 17 bases sitting between them. This CDR3 is built from 16 residues. Germline CDR1 is MNHNS and CDR2 is SASEGT. CDR3 coding DNA: TGTGCCAGCAGTGGGCGGGGCTATTCCCGACAAGAGACCCAGTACTTC. It is translated as CASSGRGYSRQETQYF.

The rearrangement joins TRBV20-1 to TRBJ2-3, with 11 positions matching TRBD2. The germline V gene has CDR1 DFQATT and CDR2 SNEGSKA (reference sequence). The CDR3 extends over 15 amino acids. With 6 bases clipped from V and 4 bases from J, the junction kept 9 bases outside the gene matches. CDR3 bases: TGCAGTGCCCGTCCGACTAGCGGGAAGCCAGATACGCAGTATTTT. Protein sequence: CSARPTSGKPDTQYF.

CDR3 loop: CASSGAGSKGYTF. The DNA of the CDR3 is TGTGCCAGCAGTGGGGCAGGGTCGAAGGGCTACACCTTC. V usage is TRBV25-1 and J usage is TRBJ1-2, with D possibly matching TRBD1 (5 bases). Germline lookup yields CDR1 MGHDK and CDR2 SYGVNS. The CDR3 sequence is 13 residues long. V was shortened by 4 bases and J by 8 bases, with 14 bases between the two germline ends.

This clonotype was seen at least ten times. This sequence joins TRBV20-1 and TRBJ1-2; D uncertain. V dropped 8 bases and J dropped 5 bases, with 18 bases sitting between them. The CDR3 totals 13 residues. Germline-derived CDR1 and CDR2 are DFQATT and SNEGSKA (reference sequence). CDR3 in amino acids: CSLLGERSYGYTF. The CDR3 nucleotides read TGCAGTCTCCTCGGAGAACGGTCATATGGCTACACCTTC.

The J gene is TRBJ2-7, the V gene TRBV5-1; D is unresolved. The germline gives CDR1 SGHRS, CDR2 YFSETQ. The CDR3 runs to 12 residues. Trimming took off 5 bases at V and 5 bases at J, with 11 bases between the two ends. The CDR3 coding sequence is TGCGCCAGCAGTCTCGGGTCGGACGAGCAGTACTTC. Translating it yields CASSLGSDEQYF. Drawing the rest from reference TRBV5-1 and TRBJ2-7, the complete variable domain is KAGVTQTPRYLIKTRGQQVTLSCSPISGHRSVSWYQQTPGQGLQFLFEYFSETQRNKGNFPGRFSGRQFSNSRSEMNVSTLELGDSALYLCASSLGSDEQYFGPGTRLTVT.